These 25 T cell receptor beta chains originate from one sample sequenced in a study of blood T cells in healthy people across ages (dated by TCRdb to about 2015). Library method: 5' RACE. TCRdb shows the sequencer as Illumina HiSeq 2500. The second PCR ran for about 7 to 11 cycles and used a J-beta primer mix along with a sample-barcoded 5' primer. Using fastp trimming at Q25 and MiXCR clonotype assembly, TCRdb reanalyzed the public sequencing data and kept in-frame beta chains. Each entry is one CDR3 protein sequence, shown with its most common DNA and genes. The sample table lists some 640,000 distinct CDR3 sequences, 49% of them with a count of one. Of the sample, 30% to 40% falls within the top ten clones. The sequencing input was blood. Every receptor here comes from a woman aged 55-69 years in good health.

The chain recombines TRBV6-2 or TRBV6-3 with TRBJ2-4, with 11 nucleotides matching TRBD2. The V gene's germline CDR1 is MNHEY and CDR2 SVGEGT. The length of the CDR3 is 14 residues. Trimming cost V 8 bases and J 13 bases; bases outside gene matches: 13. The DNA of the CDR3 is TGTGCCAGCGCGGGACTAGCGGTTGGCAATGAGCAGTACTTC. It is translated as CASAGLAVGNEQYF.

The J gene is TRBJ1-5, the V gene TRBV6-2 or TRBV6-3, with TRBD1 matching over 8 bases. This CDR3 region has 14 residues. Per the germline V gene, CDR1 is MNHEY and CDR2 is SVGEGT. With 6 bases clipped from V and 7 bases from J, the junction kept 8 bases outside the gene matches. As DNA, the CDR3 is TGTGCCAGCAGACAGCAGGGGGCCGGACAGCCCCAGCATTTT. Its protein product is CASRQQGAGQPQHF.

The chain combines TRBV20-1 with TRBJ1-6, with D possibly being TRBD1 (6 bases). Per germline, CDR1 DFQATT and CDR2 SNEGSKA (reference sequence). This CDR3 has 16 amino acids. Trimming cost V 3 bases and J 7 bases, with 19 bases left between them. The CDR3 loop is CSASPPGTKTNSPLHF. CDR3 nucleotides: TGCAGTGCTAGCCCTCCCGGGACAAAAACGAATTCACCCCTCCACTTT.

The chain links TRBV20-1 to TRBJ2-3, with TRBD2 matching 8 bases. There are 14 residues in the CDR3. The J segment lost 3 bases and the V segment lost 3 bases, leaving 5 bases of the junction unmatched. Germline CDR1 DFQATT, CDR2 SNEGSKA (reference sequence). Here the CDR3 DNA reads TGCAGTGCTAGCCTAGCGGGCCCAACAGATACGCAGTATTTT. Translation gives CSASLAGPTDTQYF.

In this sample, this clonotype turned up many times. CDR3 in amino acids: CSAREFGTVSQETQYF. CDR3 DNA: TGCAGTGCTAGAGAATTTGGGACAGTGAGCCAAGAGACCCAGTACTTC. The chain combines TRBV20-1 with TRBJ2-5; 7 bases map to TRBD1. This CDR3 spans 16 amino acids. Germline values: CDR1 DFQATT, CDR2 SNEGSKA (reference sequence). V shed 0 bases and J 1 base; nucleotides not matched to a gene: 8.

V is TRBV7-2 and J is TRBJ1-4; D is unclear. V was shortened by 4 bases and J by 7 bases, with 13 bases between the two germline ends. The germline V gene has CDR1 SGHTA and CDR2 FQGNSA. The CDR3 has 14 amino acids. The CDR3 loop is CASSSAGRGEKLFF. The CDR3 bases are TGTGCCAGCAGCTCAGCCGGGAGAGGTGAAAAACTGTTTTTT.

The chain couples TRBV15 to TRBJ1-5; no clear D gene. CDR1 is LNHNV, CDR2 YYDKDF, per germline (reference sequence). The length of the CDR3 is 16 residues. The V gene lost 0 bases and the J gene lost 5 bases, with 14 bases spanning the gap. The chain's CDR3 is CATSRDFQSWDQPQHF. The CDR3 nucleotides are TGTGCCACCAGCAGAGATTTTCAAAGTTGGGATCAGCCCCAGCATTTT.

Turning to this clonotype: One base away lies a much larger clone, so this may be a sequencing read error. This chain uses TRBV7-2 with TRBJ2-1; D possibly matches TRBD1 or TRBD2 (5 bases each). Germline V CDR1 and CDR2: SGHTA, FQGNSA. The CDR3 length is 17 residues. Trimming pared 0 bases from V and 13 bases from J, leaving 25 bases between. This CDR3 reads CASSLAAGHPPKGTQFF. In DNA, the CDR3 is TGTGCCAGCAGCTTAGCAGCTGGACACCCCCCTAAGGGGACCCAGTTCTTC.

About this clonotype itself: Because the CDR3 is missing its conserved closing phenylalanine or tryptophan, this is likely a read error. The chain couples TRBV7-2 to TRBJ1-6; D remains ambiguous. The CDR3 loop spans 15 amino acids. Germline CDR1 and CDR2: SGHTA and FQGNSA. The V end lost 5 bases, the J end lost 0 bases, and 8 bases lay between the germline ends. The DNA of the CDR3 is TGTGCCAGCAGCCGGCGGGGCTCCTATAATTCACCCCTCCACTGT. Translated, it gives CASSRRGSYNSPLHC.

The chain couples TRBV3-1 to TRBJ1-2, with D unresolved. The CDR3 spans 15 residues. V was pared by 3 bases and J by 0 bases, with 11 bases between. CDR1 is LGHDT, CDR2 YNNKEL, per germline (reference sequence). The CDR3 bases are TGTGCCAGCAGCCATCTAGAGGGCGCTAACTATGGCTACACCTTC. Protein: CASSHLEGANYGYTF.

This clonotype was picked up a small number of times. The chain has TRBV7-9 and TRBJ2-3; a possible D gene is TRBD2 (5 bases). The CDR3 covers 14 residues. Germline CDR1 is SEHNR and CDR2 is FQNEAQ (reference sequence). V lost 2 bases to trimming and J lost 1 base, with 7 bases between them. The DNA of the CDR3 is TGTGCCAGCAGCTTAAACGGGGGCACAGATACGCAGTATTTT. Translation: CASSLNGGTDTQYF.

This clonotype has just one count. This chain links TRBV4-3 with TRBJ2-4; tentative D call: TRBD1 (6 bases). Trimming stripped 2 bases from V and 11 bases from J, with 16 bases between. The CDR3 has 14 amino acids. From germline, CDR1 is LGHNA and CDR2 YSLEER. The CDR3 is CASSQHGQSGVQYF. The CDR3 DNA is TGCGCCAGCAGCCAACACGGACAGTCGGGCGTTCAGTACTTC.

V gene TRBV2 combines with J gene TRBJ2-3; D might be TRBD1 (5 bases). The germline V gene encodes CDR1 SNHLY and CDR2 FYNNEI. The CDR3 runs to 15 residues. The V end lost 2 bases, the J end lost 2 bases, and 11 bases lay between the germline ends. The CDR3 region is CASSEQGPNTDTQYF. The DNA for the CDR3 is TGTGCCAGCAGTGAACAGGGCCCAAACACAGATACGCAGTATTTT.

The chain is built from TRBV5-1 and TRBJ1-4, with D unresolved. The germline V gene encodes CDR1 SGHRS and CDR2 YFSETQ. The CDR3 contains 15 residues. Trimming pared 1 base from V and 0 bases from J, leaving 7 bases between. The CDR3 protein is CASSLTDTTNEKLFF. As DNA, the CDR3 is TGCGCCAGCAGCTTGACTGACACAACTAATGAAAAACTGTTTTTT.

At least ten counts were recorded for this clonotype. J is TRBJ2-7 and V is TRBV7-9; D is unresolved. The CDR3 spans 12 residues. The V gene lost 1 base and the J gene lost 4 bases, with 5 bases spanning the gap. Germline CDR1 is SEHNR and CDR2 is FQNEAQ (reference sequence). CDR3 loop: CASSLGSYEQYF. Here the CDR3 DNA reads TGTGCCAGCAGCTTAGGTTCGTACGAGCAGTACTTC.

J is TRBJ2-2 and V is TRBV6-1; 8 bases are a match to TRBD1. V shed 2 bases and J 2 bases; nucleotides not matched to a gene: 10. The V gene's germline CDR1 is MNHNS and CDR2 SASEGT. CDR3 length: 18 amino acids. CDR3 DNA: TGTGCCAGCAGTGAACTTCTGCCTGGGACAGGAAACACCGGGGAGCTGTTTTTT. Translation gives CASSELLPGTGNTGELFF.

This sequence joins TRBV4-3 and TRBJ1-3; tentatively, D is TRBD1 (6 bases). The CDR3 covers 15 residues. Trimming stripped 0 bases from V and 5 bases from J, with 11 bases between. From germline, CDR1 is LGHNA and CDR2 YSLEER. The CDR3 region is CASSQDGGQRNTIYF. The CDR3 nucleotides read TGCGCCAGCAGCCAAGATGGGGGACAAAGAAACACCATATATTTT.

Only a few counts were recorded for this clonotype. This rearrangement joins TRBV6-2 or TRBV6-3 to TRBJ2-1; 10 bases align to TRBD2. Germline-derived CDR1 and CDR2 are MNHEY and SVGEGT. The CDR3 is made up of 16 amino acids. The V and J ends lost 7 bases and 4 bases, in that order; junction bases with no gene match: 10. The CDR3 spells CASTNSLAGTYNEQFF. CDR3 nucleotides: TGTGCCAGCACCAATTCACTAGCGGGAACTTACAATGAGCAGTTCTTC.

The rearrangement uses TRBV4-3 and TRBJ1-2; D might be TRBD1 (5 bases). V was trimmed by 3 bases and J by 1 base, leaving 12 bases between them. The CDR3 consists of 15 residues. Germline lookup yields CDR1 LGHNA and CDR2 YSLEER. The CDR3 sequence: CASSHGGGFNYGYTF. The DNA for the CDR3 is TGCGCCAGCAGCCACGGGGGAGGCTTTAACTATGGCTACACCTTC.

The table lists this clonotype with many counts. The rearrangement links TRBV7-2 to TRBJ2-3; D call uncertain. This CDR3 has 13 residues. Germline V gene sequence: CDR1 SGHTA, CDR2 FQGNSA. Trimming took 5 bases from V and 2 from J, leaving 8 bases between them. CDR3 amino acids: CASSPFLTDTQYF. The DNA of the CDR3 is TGTGCCAGCAGCCCGTTCCTCACAGATACGCAGTATTTT.

CDR3 loop: CASRLSGRSTYEQYF. The CDR3 DNA follows: TGTGCCAGCAGACTTAGCGGGAGGTCTACCTACGAGCAGTACTTC. The rearrangement links TRBV3-1 to TRBJ2-7; TRBD2 aligns across 10 bases. The V segment lost 6 bases and the J segment 2 bases; nucleotides outside the gene matches: 7. Germline values: CDR1 LGHDT, CDR2 YNNKEL (reference sequence). The length of the CDR3 is 15 residues.

This clonotype was picked up a small number of times. This chain uses TRBV6-2 or TRBV6-3 with TRBJ2-2; D not certain. The V end lost 6 bases, the J end lost 4 bases, and 9 bases lay between the germline ends. Germline CDR1 reads MNHEY; CDR2 reads SVGEGT. This CDR3 is 13 amino acids long. Here the CDR3 reads CASRRTGTGELFF. The CDR3 DNA reads TGTGCCAGCAGACGCACCGGCACCGGGGAGCTGTTTTTT.

This clonotype was seen only a few times. J is TRBJ1-1 and V is TRBV7-2; the match to TRBD1 covers 7 bases. This CDR3 region has 13 residues. The J segment lost 4 bases and the V segment lost 4 bases, leaving 3 bases of the junction unmatched. Germline lookup yields CDR1 SGHTA and CDR2 FQGNSA. CDR3 residues: CASSSGTVTEAFF. In DNA form, the CDR3 reads TGTGCCAGCAGCTCCGGGACAGTCACTGAAGCTTTCTTT.

In DNA form, the CDR3 reads TGTGCCAGCAGTACTCTAGCGGAAATTACCGGGGAGCTGTTTTTT. Amino acids: CASSTLAEITGELFF. V is TRBV25-1 and J is TRBJ2-2, with 7 bases that match TRBD2. The germline gives CDR1 MGHDK, CDR2 SYGVNS. The length of the CDR3 is 15 residues. J gave up 5 bases and V 5 bases, and 8 bases lay outside the gene matches.

The rearrangement joins TRBV12-3 or TRBV12-4 to TRBJ2-7; TRBD1 agrees at 7 bases. This CDR3 spans 15 amino acids. The ends lost 5 bases at V and 1 base at J; junction bases unmatched: 8. The CDR3 DNA sequence: TGTGCCAGCAGTAACTTACAGGGGTCGTCCTACGAGCAGTACTTC. The encoded protein is CASSNLQGSSYEQYF.